This TCR beta chain originates from a study of beta chain features in type 1 diabetes. Expressed TCRB transcripts were sequenced, since all the RNA that had been isolated was reverse transcribed. TCRdb's table, derived via immunoSEQ multiplex PCR, lists solely in-frame clones and lacks some. The sample lists roughly 250,000 clones; 9.6% were seen once. V lost 1 base and J lost 3, with 4 bases in between. The germline gives CDR1 SGHTA, CDR2 FQGNSA. The CDR3 runs to 13 residues. The receptor comes from a woman aged 18-35 years in good health. The sample consisted of naive CD4+ T cells from blood. The chain uses TRBV7-2 and TRBJ1-5; no definite D call. DNA of the CDR3: TGTGCCAGCAGCTTAGTTCTCAATCAGCCCCAGCATTTT. This encodes CASSLVLNQPQHF.